This T cell receptor beta chain was sequenced in a study of long-term antiretroviral therapy in people with HIV. The immunoSEQ assay was v3.0, run at survey level. The table came from immunoSEQ multiplex PCR; TCRdb's copy has only in-frame clones and leaves some out. The data hold more than 20,000 clones, with 84% observed a single time. The CDR3 loop spans 16 amino acids. The trim removed 2 bases at V and 6 bases at J, leaving 8 bases unmatched. In germline, CDR1 is SGHRS, CDR2 YFSETQ. Only United States sites treated participants with HIV. This chain joins TRBV5-1 and TRBJ2-2, with TRBD1 identical over 9 bases. The source of this sequence is a man aged 35 to 55 with HIV. The material was unsorted PBMCs, obtained 0.5 years before starting antiretroviral therapy. The CDR3 DNA reads as TGCGCCAGCAGCTTACAGGGGGCGGGTTCCGCCGGGGAGCTGTTTTTT. Translation: CASSLQGAGSAGELFF.